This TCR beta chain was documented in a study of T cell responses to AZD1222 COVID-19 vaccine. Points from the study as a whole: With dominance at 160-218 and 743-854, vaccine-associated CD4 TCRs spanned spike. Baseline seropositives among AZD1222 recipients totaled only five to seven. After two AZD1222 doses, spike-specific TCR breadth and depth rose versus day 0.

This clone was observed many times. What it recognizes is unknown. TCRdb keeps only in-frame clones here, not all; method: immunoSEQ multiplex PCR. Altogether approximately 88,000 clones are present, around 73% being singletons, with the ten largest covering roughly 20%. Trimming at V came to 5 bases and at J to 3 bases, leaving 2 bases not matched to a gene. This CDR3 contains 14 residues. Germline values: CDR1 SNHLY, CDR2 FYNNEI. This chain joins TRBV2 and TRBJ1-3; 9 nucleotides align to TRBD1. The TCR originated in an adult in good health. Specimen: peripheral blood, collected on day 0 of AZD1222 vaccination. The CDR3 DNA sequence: TGTGCCAGCAGTCACAGGGGGCTTGGAAACACCATATATTTT. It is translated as CASSHRGLGNTIYF.